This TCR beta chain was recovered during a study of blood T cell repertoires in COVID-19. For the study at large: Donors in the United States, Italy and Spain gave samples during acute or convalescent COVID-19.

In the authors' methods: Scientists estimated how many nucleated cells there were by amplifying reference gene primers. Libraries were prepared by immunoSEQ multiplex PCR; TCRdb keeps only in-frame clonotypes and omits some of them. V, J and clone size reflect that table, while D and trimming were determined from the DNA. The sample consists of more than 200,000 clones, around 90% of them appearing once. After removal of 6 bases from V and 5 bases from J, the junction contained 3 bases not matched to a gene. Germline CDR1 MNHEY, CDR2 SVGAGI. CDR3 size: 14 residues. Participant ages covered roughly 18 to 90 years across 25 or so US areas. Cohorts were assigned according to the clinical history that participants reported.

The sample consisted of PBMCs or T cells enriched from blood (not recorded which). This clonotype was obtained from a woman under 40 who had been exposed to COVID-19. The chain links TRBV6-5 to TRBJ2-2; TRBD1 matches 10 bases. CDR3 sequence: CASRQGQGTGELFF. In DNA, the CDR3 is TGTGCCAGCAGACAGGGACAGGGGACCGGGGAGCTGTTTTTT.